The text below deals with one T cell receptor beta chain. This clone has just one count. The antigen it recognizes is unknown. The record has no base qualities; no much larger clone is one base away. The immunoSEQ Assay, a bias-controlled multiplex PCR, was used to amplify TCRbeta CDR3 regions from genomic DNA. The original pipeline was this. The number of nucleated cells in each sample was estimated from the amplification of reference gene primers within the assay. To quantify the absolute abundance of each unique TCRbeta CDR3 rearrangement, sequence reads were collapsed and filtered. For each sample, productive Simpson clonality was calculated as the square root of Simpson's diversity index across productive rearrangements. The clones in this table, taken by TCRdb from immuneACCESS, are in-frame only. Not every clone is retained; where verified, under half of the shortfall comes from an unresolved V gene, and the cause of the rest is unknown. The V and J calls and clone size were taken over from that table, and D and trimming were inferred from the DNA. In all, the sample holds about 280,000 clones, and around 84% of those were seen once. Of the sample, roughly 4.7% is held by the ten largest clones.

This sample stems from a study of blood T cell repertoires in COVID-19 (dated by TCRdb to 2019 to 2021). Study-wide context: Collaborator samples came from the United States, Italy and Spain and covered acute and convalescent phases of COVID-19. The prospective study material was composed of cDNA or gDNA derived from T cells, B-cell-depleted T cells, or PBMCs. Subjects who had been exposed to COVID-19, were actively infected with it, or had recovered from it provided the deeply sampled blood TCRbeta repertoires that made up the dataset. The repertoires were released in a freely available public database intended as a resource for research on the immune response to SARS-CoV-2. Samples were obtained from the ongoing ImmuneRACE study (first 160 participants) and from some 1,300 subjects provided by 6 global collaborators. The sample metadata nearly always contained a de-identified subject ID, COVID-19 status, age in years and sex. Where available, HLA class I and class II types were taken from metadata supplied by the sample provider and were not determined by assay-based typing. Here is what the overall study found, with its caveats: Clinical and demographic metadata were provided uncurated, with the amount varying by source and participant.

Enrolling through a virtual design, the prospective study's participants ranged in age from roughly 18 to 100 years and lived across 24 United States geographic areas. Cohort assignment in the prospective study relied on participant-reported clinical history from a screening survey and a study questionnaire. Exposed participants were defined as having been in contact with someone with a PCR-confirmed or clinician-diagnosed COVID-19 case within 2 weeks of study entry. In the prospective study, mobile phlebotomists collected whole blood, serum and a nasopharyngeal or oropharyngeal swab from each participant. Participants in the prospective study had the option to provide additional blood draws and questionnaires over a roughly 2-month period. Blood samples from the prospective study were shipped frozen or at room temperature prior to DNA extraction. This TCR derives from a man in his forties who had been exposed to COVID-19. Sequences were obtained from PBMCs or T cells enriched from blood (not recorded which).

CDR3 reads: CASCLGTGNTEAFF. The DNA sequence is as follows: TGTGCCAGTTGTCTTGGGACAGGGAACACTGAAGCTTTCTTT. The chain links TRBV19 with TRBJ1-1; 8 bases in the junction line up with TRBD1. V loses 8 bases at its end and J loses 1 base; junction bases beyond the gene matches: 6. The CDR3 measures 14 amino acids from cysteine to phenylalanine. Of the read, only the CDR3 DNA is kept; its 42 bases are in frame from base 1. CDR1 and CDR2, per the germline V gene (reference sequence), are LNHDA and SQIVND.